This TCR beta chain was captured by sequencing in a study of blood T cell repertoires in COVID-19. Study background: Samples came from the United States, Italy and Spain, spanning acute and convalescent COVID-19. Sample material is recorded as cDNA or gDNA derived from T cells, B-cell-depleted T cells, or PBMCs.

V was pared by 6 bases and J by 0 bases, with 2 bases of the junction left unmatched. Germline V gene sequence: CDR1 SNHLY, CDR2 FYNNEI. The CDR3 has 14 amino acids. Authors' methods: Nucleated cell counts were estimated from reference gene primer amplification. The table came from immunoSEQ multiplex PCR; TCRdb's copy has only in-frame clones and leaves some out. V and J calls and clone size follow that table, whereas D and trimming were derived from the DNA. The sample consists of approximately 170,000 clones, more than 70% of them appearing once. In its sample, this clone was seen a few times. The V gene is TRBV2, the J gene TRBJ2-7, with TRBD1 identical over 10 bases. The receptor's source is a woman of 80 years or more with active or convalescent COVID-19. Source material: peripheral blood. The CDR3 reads CASRGDRGSYEQYF. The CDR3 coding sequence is TGTGCCAGCAGGGGGGACAGGGGCTCCTACGAGCAGTACTTC.